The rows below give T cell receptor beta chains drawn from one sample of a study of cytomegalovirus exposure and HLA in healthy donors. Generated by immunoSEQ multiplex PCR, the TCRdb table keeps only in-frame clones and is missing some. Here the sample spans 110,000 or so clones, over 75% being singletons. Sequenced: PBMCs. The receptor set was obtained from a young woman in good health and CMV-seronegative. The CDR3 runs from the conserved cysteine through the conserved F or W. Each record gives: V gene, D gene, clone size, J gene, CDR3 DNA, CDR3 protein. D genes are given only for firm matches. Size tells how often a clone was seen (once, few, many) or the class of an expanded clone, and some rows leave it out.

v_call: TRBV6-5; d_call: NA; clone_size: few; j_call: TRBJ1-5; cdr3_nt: TGTGCCAGCAGTTATACAGGGTTACAGCCCCAGCATTTT; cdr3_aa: CASSYTGLQPQHF
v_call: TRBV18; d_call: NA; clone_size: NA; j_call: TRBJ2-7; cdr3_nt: TGTGCCAGCTCACACAGGGAAGACTACGAGCAGTACTTC; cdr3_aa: CASSHREDYEQYF
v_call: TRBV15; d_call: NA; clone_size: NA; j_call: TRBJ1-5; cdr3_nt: TGTGCCACCAGCAGAGATCGAGGGAGGGGGAATCAGCCCCAGCATTTT; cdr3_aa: CATSRDRGRGNQPQHF
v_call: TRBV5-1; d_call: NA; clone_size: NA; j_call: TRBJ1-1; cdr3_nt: TGCGCCAGCAGCTTGGACTACACTGAAGCTTTCTTT; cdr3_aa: CASSLDYTEAFF
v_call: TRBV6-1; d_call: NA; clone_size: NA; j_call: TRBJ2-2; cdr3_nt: TGTGCCACTCCAGCTACCGGGATGGTCACCGGGGAGCTGTTTTTT; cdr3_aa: CATPATGMVTGELFF
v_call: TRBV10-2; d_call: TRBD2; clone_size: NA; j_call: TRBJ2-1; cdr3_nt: TGCGCCAGCAGTGATATGGGGACTAGCTATTTAGATGAGCAGTTCTTC; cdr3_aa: CASSDMGTSYLDEQFF
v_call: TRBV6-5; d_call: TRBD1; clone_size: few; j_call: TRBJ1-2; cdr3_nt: TGTGCCAGCGGGACAGGGACCTATGGCTACACCTTC; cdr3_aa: CASGTGTYGYTF
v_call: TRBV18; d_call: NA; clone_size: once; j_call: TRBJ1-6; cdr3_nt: TGTGCCAGCTCACCCCAAGTTAGCTCCTATAATTCACCCCTCCACTTT; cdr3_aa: CASSPQVSSYNSPLHF
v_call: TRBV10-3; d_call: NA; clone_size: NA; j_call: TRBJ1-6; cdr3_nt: TGTGCCATCAGTGAGCCCATCCAAAATTCACCCCTCCACTTT; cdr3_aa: CAISEPIQNSPLHF
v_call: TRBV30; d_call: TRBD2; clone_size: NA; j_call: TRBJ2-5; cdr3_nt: TGTGCCTGGAGCGGCGGGCGGGGGGGCCCCCAGTACTTC; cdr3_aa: CAWSGGRGGPQYF
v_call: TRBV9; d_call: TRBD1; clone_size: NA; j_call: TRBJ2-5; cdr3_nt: TGTGCCAGCAGGCGGACAGGGGGAGAGACCCAGTACTTC; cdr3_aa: CASRRTGGETQYF
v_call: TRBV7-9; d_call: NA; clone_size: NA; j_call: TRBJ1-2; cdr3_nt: TGTGCCAGCAGTCAGTTGTTTGCTGGCTACACCTTC; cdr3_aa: CASSQLFAGYTF
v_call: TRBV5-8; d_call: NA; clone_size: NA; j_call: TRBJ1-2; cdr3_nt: TGTGCCAGCAGCTTTTTAGTAACAGCCAATCCCCTCTATGGCTACACCTTC; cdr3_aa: CASSFLVTANPLYGYTF
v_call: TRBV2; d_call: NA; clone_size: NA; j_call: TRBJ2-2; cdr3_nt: TGTGCCAGCAGTGAACAGCGGACCAACACCGGGGAGCTGTTTTTT; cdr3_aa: CASSEQRTNTGELFF
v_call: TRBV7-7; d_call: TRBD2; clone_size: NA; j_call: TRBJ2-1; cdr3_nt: TGTGCCAGCAGCCTAACTAGCGGGATGGCCGCGGGATACAATGAGCAGTTCTTC; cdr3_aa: CASSLTSGMAAGYNEQFF
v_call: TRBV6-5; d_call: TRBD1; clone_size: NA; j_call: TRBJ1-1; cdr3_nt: TGTGCCAGCAGTCGAACAGGGGTTGACACTGAAGCTTTCTTT; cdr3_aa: CASSRTGVDTEAFF
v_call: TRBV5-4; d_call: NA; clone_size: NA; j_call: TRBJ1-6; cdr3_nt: TGTGCCAGCAGCTTGTCCAACTCCCGGGGAGCGTCCAATTCACCCCTCCACTTT; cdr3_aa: CASSLSNSRGASNSPLHF
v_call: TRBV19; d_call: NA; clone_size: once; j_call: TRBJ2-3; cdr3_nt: TGTGCCAGTAGTCCCCCAGCGACAGATACGCAGTATTTT; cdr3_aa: CASSPPATDTQYF
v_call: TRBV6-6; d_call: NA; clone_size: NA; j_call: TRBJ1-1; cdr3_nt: TGTGCCAGCAGTTATAAGTTGAGGGGGGGCTCGACTGAAGCTTTCTTT; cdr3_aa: CASSYKLRGGSTEAFF
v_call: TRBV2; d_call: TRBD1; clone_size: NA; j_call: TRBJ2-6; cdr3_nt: TGTGCCAGCAGTGAAGGTCCGGGACAGGGGGCCAGAGGCTCTGGGGCCAACGGCCTGACTTTC; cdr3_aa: CASSEGPGQGARGSGANGLTF
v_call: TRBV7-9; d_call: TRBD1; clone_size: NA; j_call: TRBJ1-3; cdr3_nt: TGTGCCAGCAGCTTAGGACAGGGCCGATACTCTGGAAACACCATATATTTT; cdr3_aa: CASSLGQGRYSGNTIYF
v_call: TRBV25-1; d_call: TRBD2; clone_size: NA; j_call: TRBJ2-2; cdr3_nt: TGTGCCAGCAGTGAATCGCGCGGGAGTTCCGGGGAGCTGTTTTTT; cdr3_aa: CASSESRGSSGELFF
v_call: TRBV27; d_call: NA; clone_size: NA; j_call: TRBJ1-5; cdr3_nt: TGTGCCAGCAGTTTAGCAGTAAGCAATCAGCCCCAGCATTTT; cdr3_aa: CASSLAVSNQPQHF
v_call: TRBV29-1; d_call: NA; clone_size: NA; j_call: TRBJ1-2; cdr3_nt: TGCAGCGTTGCTGGGCCGAACTATGGCTACACCTTC; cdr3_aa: CSVAGPNYGYTF
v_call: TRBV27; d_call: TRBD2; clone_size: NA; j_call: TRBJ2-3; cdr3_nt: TGTGCCAGCAGCCCGGTGATTAGCGGGGGAGGGGGAGATACGCAGTATTTT; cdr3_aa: CASSPVISGGGGDTQYF
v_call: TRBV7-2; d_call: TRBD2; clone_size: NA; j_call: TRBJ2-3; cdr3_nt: TGTGCCAGCAGCCCTAAATACGGGAGGCGGGCAGATACGCAGTATTTT; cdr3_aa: CASSPKYGRRADTQYF
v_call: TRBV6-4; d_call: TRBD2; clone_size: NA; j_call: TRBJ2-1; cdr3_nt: TGTGCCAGCAGTGGCCCCGGGACTAGCCTACAGTTCTTC; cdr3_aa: CASSGPGTSLQFF
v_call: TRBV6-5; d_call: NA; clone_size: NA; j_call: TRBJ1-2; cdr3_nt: TGTGCCAGCAGGCCCGGGCCGGGGTATGGCTACACCTTC; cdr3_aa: CASRPGPGYGYTF
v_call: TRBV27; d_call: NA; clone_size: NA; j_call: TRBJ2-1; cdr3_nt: TGTGCCAGCAGGACATACAATGAGCAGTTCTTC; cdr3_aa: CASRTYNEQFF
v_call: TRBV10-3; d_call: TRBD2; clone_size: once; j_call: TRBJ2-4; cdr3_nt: TGTGCCATCAGTGGGGGGGGTTGGGACATTCAGTACTTC; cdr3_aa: CAISGGGWDIQYF
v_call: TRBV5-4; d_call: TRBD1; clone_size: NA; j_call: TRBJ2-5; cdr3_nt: TGTGCCAGCAGCTTAGACGTGGACAGGGAGACCCAGTACTTC; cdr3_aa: CASSLDVDRETQYF
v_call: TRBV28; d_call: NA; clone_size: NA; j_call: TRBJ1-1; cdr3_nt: TGTGCCAGCAGTCCGACAGTGACGCGCACTGAAGCTTTCTTT; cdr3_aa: CASSPTVTRTEAFF
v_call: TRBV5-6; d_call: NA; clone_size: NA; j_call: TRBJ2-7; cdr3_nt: TGTGCCAGCCGGAGCGGTCCTCACTACGAGCAGTACTTC; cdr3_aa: CASRSGPHYEQYF
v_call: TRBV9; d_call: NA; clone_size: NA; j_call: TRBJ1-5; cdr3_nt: TGTGCCAGCAGCGCGGACTACAATCAGCCCCAGCATTTT; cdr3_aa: CASSADYNQPQHF
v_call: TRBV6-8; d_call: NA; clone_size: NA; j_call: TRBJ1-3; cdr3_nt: TGTGCCAGGCGAAGTGTGGTAGGAAACACCATATATTTT; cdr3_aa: CARRSVVGNTIYF
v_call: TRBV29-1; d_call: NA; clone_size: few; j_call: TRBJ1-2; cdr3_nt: TGCAGCGTTGGATTATCAGGGCGAAGCTATGGCTACACCTTC; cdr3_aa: CSVGLSGRSYGYTF
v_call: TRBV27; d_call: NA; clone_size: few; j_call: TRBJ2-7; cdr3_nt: TGTGCCAGCAGTTCAAACTACGAGCAGTACTTC; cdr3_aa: CASSSNYEQYF
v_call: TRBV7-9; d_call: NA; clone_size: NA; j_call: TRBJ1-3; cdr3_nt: TGTGCCAGCAGCTGGGTTTCGATGGAGGCTGGAAACACCATATATTTT; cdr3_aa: CASSWVSMEAGNTIYF
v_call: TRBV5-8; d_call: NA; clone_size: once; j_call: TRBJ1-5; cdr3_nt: TGTGCCAGCAGCCCCCCGTATCAGCCCCAGCATTTT; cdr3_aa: CASSPPYQPQHF
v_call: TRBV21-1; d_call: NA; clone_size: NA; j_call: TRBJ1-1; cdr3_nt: TGTGCCAGCAGCACACGGGACAGACCGAACACTGAAGCTTTCTTT; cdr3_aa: CASSTRDRPNTEAFF
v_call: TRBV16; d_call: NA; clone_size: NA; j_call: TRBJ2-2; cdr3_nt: TGTGCCAGCAGACCCTCAGGAAGGGGGGGCACCGGGGAGCTGTTTTTT; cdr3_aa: CASRPSGRGGTGELFF
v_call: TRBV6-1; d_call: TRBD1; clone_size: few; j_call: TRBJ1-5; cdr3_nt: TGTGCCACAGGACAGGGTGTCGATCAGCCCCAGCATTTT; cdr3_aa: CATGQGVDQPQHF
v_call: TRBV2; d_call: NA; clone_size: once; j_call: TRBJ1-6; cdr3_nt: TGTGCCATGTGCCTATCTTATAATTCACCCCTCCACTTT; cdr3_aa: CAMCLSYNSPLHF